The 11 T cell receptor beta chains below were found in one sample sequenced in a study of Graves' ophthalmopathy and Graves' hyperthyroidism. RNA transcripts provided the template for amplifying TCR beta CDR3 regions. HTBI primers were used in a first-round RT-PCR, which preceded a second-round multiplex PCR. TCRdb fed the multiplex PCR reads into MiXCR, producing one record per CDR3 protein. Of approximately 460,000 distinct CDR3 sequences in the sample, around an eighth are singletons; the top ten hold about a tenth. The sequencing sample was made of blood. The receptor set was obtained from a woman aged 25 to 45 with Graves' ophthalmopathy.

This clonotype showed up many times. V usage is TRBV18 and J usage is TRBJ1-1; D remains ambiguous. This CDR3 region has 12 residues. The germline V gene has CDR1 KGHSH and CDR2 LQKENI. V shed 8 bases and J shed 1 base, with 8 bases lying between them. The CDR3 reads CASSPSNTEAFF. As DNA, the CDR3 is TGTGCCAGCAGTCCCTCGAACACTGAAGCTTTCTTT.

The chain carries TRBV7-6 and TRBJ1-6; D remains ambiguous. Trimming left V 2 bases short and J 7 bases short, with 12 bases between. This CDR3 is built from 15 residues. Germline V lookup: CDR1 SGHVS, CDR2 FNYEAQ. This chain's CDR3 is CASSLTSEENSPLHF. For the CDR3, the DNA is TGTGCCAGCAGCTTAACATCGGAGGAGAATTCACCCCTCCACTTT.

Many counts were recorded for this clonotype. V usage is TRBV12-3 or TRBV12-4 and J usage is TRBJ1-5, with 8 bases lining up with TRBD1. The length of the CDR3 is 13 residues. J lost 12 bases, V lost 0 bases, and 4 bases had no gene match. The CDR3, as DNA: TGTGCCAGCAGTTTAGCGCTACAGGGGGGCCAGCATTTT. This codes for CASSLALQGGQHF.

This clonotype was seen only a few times. The chain carries TRBV5-1 and TRBJ2-6; either TRBD1 or TRBD2 may supply D (5 bases each). The germline CDR1 and CDR2 sequences are SGHRS and YFSETQ. The CDR3 has 16 amino acids. The V and J ends lost 2 bases and 1 base respectively, with 10 bases between them. CDR3 sequence reads: CASSFSGGSGANVLTF. The CDR3 region has the DNA TGCGCCAGCAGCTTTTCTGGGGGTTCTGGGGCCAACGTCCTGACTTTC.

There are many counts of this clonotype. The chain employs TRBV6-5 and TRBJ1-2, with D tentatively TRBD1 (6 bases). CDR3 length: 14 amino acids. Germline values: CDR1 MNHEY, CDR2 SVGAGI. Trimming took 6 bases from V and 13 from J, leaving 24 bases between them. This chain's CDR3 is CASRGAGQPYRCTF. The CDR3 DNA reads TGTGCCAGCAGGGGGGCAGGACAGCCCTACCGCTGCACCTTC.

This clonotype was detected a few times. The chain carries TRBV24-1 and TRBJ2-5, with 8 bases lining up with TRBD1. This CDR3 is built from 16 residues. Germline trimming cut 3 bases from V and 3 bases from J; bases unmatched to any gene: 8. CDR1 is KGHDR and CDR2 is SFDVKD in the germline V gene. CDR3 DNA: TGTGCCACCAGTGATCGCGGACAGGGAAGAGAAGAGACCCAGTACTTC. This encodes CATSDRGQGREETQYF.

The rearrangement links TRBV5-4 to TRBJ2-7; 8 bases fit TRBD2. This CDR3 is 16 amino acids long. Germline V gene sequence: CDR1 SGHNT, CDR2 YYREEE (reference sequence). V shed 4 bases and J 3 bases; nucleotides not matched to a gene: 12. CDR3 in amino acids: CASSARSGGGNYEQYF. The DNA of the CDR3 is TGTGCCAGCAGCGCTCGGTCGGGCGGGGGGAACTACGAGCAGTACTTC.

Worth noting for this clonotype: At one of its ends the junction is not consistent with the germline gene, which may arise from a read error. The chain employs TRBV18 and TRBJ2-5, with TRBD2 as a possible D gene (8 bases). The CDR3 runs to 13 residues. The germline CDR1 and CDR2 sequences are KGHSH and LQKENI. The CDR3 bases are TGTGCCAGCTCACCTAGCGGGACAGAGACCAAGTACTTC. Translated, it gives CASSPSGTETKYF.

Many counts were recorded for this clonotype. This chain uses TRBV12-5 with TRBJ1-1; D is possibly TRBD1 (5 bases). CDR3 length: 14 amino acids. V dropped 2 bases and J dropped 5 bases, with 12 bases sitting between them. Germline CDR1 LGHNT, CDR2 FRNRAP. For the CDR3, the DNA is TGTGCTAGTGGTTTGAGGCAGGAGGGGACTGAAGCTTTCTTT. As protein: CASGLRQEGTEAFF.

In this sample, this clonotype turned up many times. The chain joins TRBV7-8 to TRBJ1-5; D possibly corresponds to TRBD1 (5 bases). V lost 5 bases and J lost 0, with 17 bases in between. This CDR3 has 17 amino acids. Germline CDR1 SGHVS, CDR2 FQNEAQ. The chain's CDR3 is CASSKLNQGYSNQPQHF. CDR3 nucleotide sequence: TGTGCCAGCAGCAAACTAAACCAGGGTTATAGCAATCAGCCCCAGCATTTT.

As concerns this clonotype: A much larger clone is a single base away; this may be a read error. This CDR3 is missing its conserved last phenylalanine or tryptophan, likely due to a read error. This chain connects TRBV20-1 to TRBJ2-6, with unresolved D. The CDR3 runs to 14 residues. V was pared by 5 bases and J by 3 bases, with 11 bases between. Germline V gives CDR1 DFQATT, CDR2 SNEGSKA (reference sequence). The CDR3 DNA sequence: TGCAGTGCTGCTAGAGAAGGTGGGGCCAACGTCCTGACTGTC. Translation gives CSAAREGGANVLTV.